A single sample gave rise to the 9 T cell receptor beta chains below, sequenced in a study of CD8 T cells in ankylosing spondylitis. Overall study findings and caveats: Typical of ankylosing spondylitis blood, it appeared, was a TCR beta motif of eight highly homologous variants.

No cognate antigen is known for these TCRs. MiXCR, applied by TCRdb to the 5' RACE reads, yields one record per CDR3 protein. Of fewer than 750,000 distinct CDR3 sequences listed, around 20% are singletons. Sequencing was done on a sample of blood, either unsorted or a sorted T cell fraction (not recorded which). All receptors derive from a male donor with ankylosing spondylitis.

The V and J genes are TRBV6-1 and TRBJ2-1; the match to TRBD1 covers 9 bases. Looked up from germline, CDR1 is MNHNS and CDR2 is SASEGT. This CDR3 is built from 15 residues. V lost 5 bases, J lost 7 bases, and 9 bases stayed unmatched. In DNA, the CDR3 is TGTGCCAGCAGTCCCGGGGGGACAGGGCGGAATGAGCAGTTCTTC. This encodes CASSPGGTGRNEQFF.

DNA for the CDR3: TGTGCCACCAAGGGACAGGCGAACACCGGGGAGCTGTTTTTT. Translating it yields CATKGQANTGELFF. V is TRBV24-1 and J is TRBJ2-2; 8 bases fit TRBD1. The CDR3 has 14 amino acids. Trimming took 8 bases from V and 0 from J; bases not matched to a gene: 1. CDR1 and CDR2 from the germline V gene are KGHDR and SFDVKD.

The rearrangement uses TRBV12-3 or TRBV12-4 and TRBJ2-2, with 7 bases that match TRBD2. V gave up 5 bases and J gave up 7 bases; unmatched junction bases: 19. The CDR3 length is 18 residues. CDR3 sequence (DNA): TGTGCCAGCAGTCATACGCCTATTGGGGGAGGGCGGATCGGGGAGCTGTTTTTT. Protein sequence: CASSHTPIGGGRIGELFF.

The gene calls are TRBV3-1 and TRBJ2-7; 8 bases are a match to TRBD2. Germline V gene data show CDR1 as LGHDT and CDR2 as YNNKEL (reference sequence). This CDR3 has 14 amino acids. V lost 4 bases, J lost 2 bases, and 4 bases stayed unmatched. The CDR3 DNA follows: TGTGCCAGCAGCCCTTTCGGGAGGGCCTACGAGCAGTACTTC. Translated: CASSPFGRAYEQYF.

The genes are TRBV5-1 and TRBJ2-1; tentatively, D is TRBD2 (6 bases). Germline-derived CDR1 and CDR2 are SGHRS and YFSETQ. The CDR3 has 16 amino acids. Trimming left V 5 bases short and J 8 bases short, with 23 bases between. CDR3 coding DNA: TGCGCCAGCAGACGGGAGTCCGGACCGAGCGTCGATGAGCAGTTCTTC. Amino acid sequence: CASRRESGPSVDEQFF.

This clonotype came up a few times. The genes are TRBV4-3 and TRBJ1-1; D ambiguous. The V gene's germline CDR1 is LGHNA and CDR2 YSLEER. V was shortened by 0 bases and J by 0 bases, with 5 bases between the two germline ends. The CDR3 length is 14 residues. CDR3 region: CASSQDPVNTEAFF. CDR3 DNA sequence: TGCGCCAGCAGCCAAGATCCGGTGAACACTGAAGCTTTCTTT.

This clonotype appeared once. One junction end disagrees with the germline gene, perhaps due to a read error. The V and J genes are TRBV10-2 and TRBJ2-3; 13 nucleotides match TRBD2. CDR1 WSHSY and CDR2 SAAADI come from the germline V gene. This CDR3 comprises 15 residues. Here the CDR3 reads CATSGLAGVADTQYF. CDR3 in DNA: TGCGCCACCAGTGGACTAGCGGGGGTAGCAGATACGCAGTATTTT.

This clonotype was counted a few times. Here the CDR3 reads CASSLQGRGDYGYTF. In DNA form, the CDR3 reads TGTGCCAGCAGCTTACAGGGGAGAGGGGATTATGGCTACACCTTC. J is TRBJ1-2 and V is TRBV5-5, with 7 bases fitting TRBD1. CDR3 size: 15 residues. Germline CDR1 is SGHKS and CDR2 is YYEKEE (reference sequence). With V trimmed by 2 bases and J by 5 bases, 9 bases remained unmatched.

This clonotype was counted a few times. The J gene is TRBJ2-1, the V gene TRBV6-1, with TRBD2 matching over 13 bases. V was clipped by 5 bases and J by 5 bases; unmatched bases: 3. This CDR3 comprises 15 residues. The germline gives CDR1 MNHNS, CDR2 SASEGT. CDR3: CASSLTSGRDNEQFF. The CDR3 DNA follows: TGTGCCAGCAGTCTCACTAGCGGGAGGGACAATGAGCAGTTCTTC.